One and the same sample provided the 10 T cell receptor beta chains below, sequenced in a study of T cells in Graves' hyperthyroidism and ophthalmopathy. TCR beta CDR3 regions were amplified from RNA transcripts. TCR CDR3 regions were first amplified by RT-PCR with HTBI primers. TCRdb passed the multiplex PCR reads through MiXCR, listing each CDR3 protein once. The sample shows about 740,000 distinct CDR3 sequences, less than 15% of them seen only once. Sequenced material: blood. All receptors derive from a woman in her late teens or twenties with Graves' hyperthyroidism.

This clonotype was detected ten times or more. V usage is TRBV20-1 and J usage is TRBJ2-1; 10 nucleotides align to TRBD2. Germline assignment: CDR1 DFQATT and CDR2 SNEGSKA (reference sequence). Trimming took 5 bases from V and 7 from J; bases not matched to a gene: 8. The length of the CDR3 is 14 residues. CDR3 coding DNA: TGCAGTGCTTCCCTAGCGGGAGCTAGGAATGAGCAGTTCTTC. Residues: CSASLAGARNEQFF.

The chain links TRBV4-1 to TRBJ2-3; D is possibly TRBD1 (5 bases). There are 14 residues in the CDR3. Germline V CDR1 and CDR2: MGHRA, YSYEKL. Trimming took off 4 bases at V and 4 bases at J, with 12 bases between the two ends. Here the CDR3 reads CASSPRQSADTQYF. The CDR3 DNA is TGCGCCAGCAGCCCACGACAGTCCGCAGATACGCAGTATTTT.

The table lists this clonotype with many counts. This chain connects TRBV28 to TRBJ2-3; TRBD2 aligns across 9 bases. The junction had 3 bases not matched to a gene; V was cut back by 8 bases and J by 3 bases. CDR1 and CDR2 (germline): MDHEN, SYDVKM. This CDR3 is 13 amino acids long. The CDR3 here is CASELAGTDTQYF. DNA of the CDR3: TGTGCCAGCGAACTAGCGGGTACAGATACGCAGTATTTT.

The table lists this clonotype with many counts. The rearrangement uses TRBV7-8 and TRBJ2-3; D is possibly TRBD2 (6 bases). The CDR3 runs to 16 residues. CDR1 is SGHVS and CDR2 is FQNEAQ in the germline V gene. Trimming stripped 4 bases from V and 0 bases from J, with 14 bases between. In DNA, the CDR3 is TGTGCCAGCAGCTCCCGGAGTAGCGGAAGCACAGATACGCAGTATTTT. It is translated as CASSSRSSGSTDTQYF.

This clonotype occurred many times. The genes are TRBV6-4 and TRBJ2-1; 9 positions match TRBD2. Germline V gene data show CDR1 as MRHNA and CDR2 as SNTAGT. Trimming removed 5 bases from V and 0 bases from J; junction bases left unmatched: 8. The CDR3 spans 17 residues. CDR3 nucleotides: TGTGCCAGCAGTCCTAGCGGGAAAGGGAGCTCCTACAATGAGCAGTTCTTC. This encodes CASSPSGKGSSYNEQFF.

The CDR3 DNA reads as TGTGCCAGCAGCGACCCAACGGGGAACATTCAGTACTTC. Translating it yields CASSDPTGNIQYF. The V call is TRBV9, the J call TRBJ2-4, with a possible D match to TRBD2 (5 bases). The CDR3 has 13 amino acids. Trimming took off 3 bases at V and 7 bases at J, with 11 bases between the two ends. Germline CDR1 reads SGDLS; CDR2 reads YYNGEE.

This clonotype has only a few counts. V and J are TRBV7-8 and TRBJ2-5; 10 nucleotides agree with TRBD2. The CDR3 spans 17 residues. V lost 4 bases and J lost 3; bases outside the gene matches: 11. The germline gives CDR1 SGHVS, CDR2 FQNEAQ. The CDR3 protein is CASSSTIGLAGEETQYF. CDR3 in DNA: TGTGCCAGCAGCTCTACAATTGGCCTAGCGGGAGAAGAGACCCAGTACTTC.

At least ten counts were recorded for this clonotype. This chain connects TRBV2 to TRBJ1-1, with 11 bases lining up with TRBD1. V shed 6 bases, J shed 0 bases, and the junction held 3 bases outside the gene matches. CDR3 length: 15 amino acids. In germline, CDR1 is SNHLY, CDR2 FYNNEI. Here the CDR3 DNA reads TGTGCCAGCAGGGGACAGGGGGGGTTGAACACTGAAGCTTTCTTT. Amino acid sequence: CASRGQGGLNTEAFF. Supplemented by reference TRBV2 and TRBJ1-1, the full variable domain reads EPEVTQTPSHQVTQMGQEVILRCVPISNHLYFYWYRQILGQKVEFLVSFYNNEISEKSEIFDDQFSVERPDGSNFTLKIRSTKLEDSAMYFCASRGQGGLNTEAFFGQGTRLTVV.

This clonotype was recorded many times. The chain joins TRBV27 to TRBJ2-1, with 10 bases lining up with TRBD2. Per germline, CDR1 MNHEY and CDR2 SMNVEV (reference sequence). This CDR3 region has 15 residues. V lost 4 bases and J lost 5; bases outside the gene matches: 5. The CDR3 DNA sequence: TGTGCCAGCAGTTCCCAAGCGGGAGGGAACAATGAGCAGTTCTTC. Translating gives CASSSQAGGNNEQFF.

This clonotype was found many times. The chain carries TRBV10-3 and TRBJ1-4; TRBD1 agrees at 7 bases. This CDR3 region has 15 residues. V shed 2 bases, J shed 8 bases, and the junction held 8 bases outside the gene matches. Germline loops: CDR1 ENHRY, CDR2 SYGVKD. The CDR3 region is CAISEETGIGEKLFF. CDR3 DNA: TGTGCCATCAGTGAGGAGACAGGGATCGGGGAAAAACTGTTTTTT.